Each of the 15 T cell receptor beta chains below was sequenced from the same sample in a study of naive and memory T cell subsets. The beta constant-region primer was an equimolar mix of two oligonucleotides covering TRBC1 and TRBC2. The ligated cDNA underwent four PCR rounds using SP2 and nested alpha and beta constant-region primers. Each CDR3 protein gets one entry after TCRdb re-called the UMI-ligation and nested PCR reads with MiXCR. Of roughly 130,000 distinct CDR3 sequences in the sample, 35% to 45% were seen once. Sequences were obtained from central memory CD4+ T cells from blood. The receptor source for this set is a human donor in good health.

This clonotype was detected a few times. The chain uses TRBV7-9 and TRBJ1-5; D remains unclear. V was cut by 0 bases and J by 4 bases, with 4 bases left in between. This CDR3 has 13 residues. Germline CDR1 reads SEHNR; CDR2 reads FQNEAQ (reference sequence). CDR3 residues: CASSLAENQPQHF. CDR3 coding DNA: TGTGCCAGCAGCTTAGCCGAAAATCAGCCCCAGCATTTT.

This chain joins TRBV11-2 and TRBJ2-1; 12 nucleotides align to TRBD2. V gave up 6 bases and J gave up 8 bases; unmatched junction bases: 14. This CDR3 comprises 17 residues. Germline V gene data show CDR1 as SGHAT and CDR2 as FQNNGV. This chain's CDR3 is CASSHGRLAGASDEQFF. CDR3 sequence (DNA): TGTGCCAGCAGTCACGGGCGACTAGCGGGGGCCAGCGATGAGCAGTTCTTC.

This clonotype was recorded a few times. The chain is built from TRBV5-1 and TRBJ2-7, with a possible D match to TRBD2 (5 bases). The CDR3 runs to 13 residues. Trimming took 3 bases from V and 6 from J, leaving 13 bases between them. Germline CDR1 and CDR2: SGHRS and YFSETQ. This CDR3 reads CASSSSSGFEQYF. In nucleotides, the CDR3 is TGCGCCAGCAGCTCCTCTTCGGGGTTCGAGCAGTACTTC.

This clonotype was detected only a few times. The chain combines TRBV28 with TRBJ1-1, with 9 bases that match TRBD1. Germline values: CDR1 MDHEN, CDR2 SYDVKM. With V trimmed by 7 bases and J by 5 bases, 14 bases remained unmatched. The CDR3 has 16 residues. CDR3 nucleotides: TGTGCCAGCAACCCGATTAGGGACAGGGTTACGACTGAAGCTTTCTTT. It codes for CASNPIRDRVTTEAFF.

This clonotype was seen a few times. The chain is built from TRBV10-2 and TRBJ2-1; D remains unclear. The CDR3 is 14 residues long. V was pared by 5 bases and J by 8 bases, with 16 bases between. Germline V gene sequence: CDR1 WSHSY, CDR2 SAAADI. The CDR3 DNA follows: TGCGCCAGCAGTATGGGCCACCTGGGCGATGAGCAGTTCTTC. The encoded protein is CASSMGHLGDEQFF.

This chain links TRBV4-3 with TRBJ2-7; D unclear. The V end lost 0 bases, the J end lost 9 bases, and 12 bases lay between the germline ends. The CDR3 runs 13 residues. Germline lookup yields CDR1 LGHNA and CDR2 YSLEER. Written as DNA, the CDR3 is TGCGCCAGCAGCCAAGAACTCGCTACGGGGCAGTACTTC. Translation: CASSQELATGQYF.

The CDR3 nucleotides read TGTGCCAGCTGCCGCGGGGGGTATAATTCACCCCTCCACTTT. This codes for CASCRGGYNSPLHF. The chain combines TRBV6-1 with TRBJ1-6; perhaps TRBD1 as D (5 bases). The CDR3 length is 14 residues. The germline gives CDR1 MNHNS, CDR2 SASEGT. V lost 8 bases, J lost 4 bases, and 12 bases lay in between.

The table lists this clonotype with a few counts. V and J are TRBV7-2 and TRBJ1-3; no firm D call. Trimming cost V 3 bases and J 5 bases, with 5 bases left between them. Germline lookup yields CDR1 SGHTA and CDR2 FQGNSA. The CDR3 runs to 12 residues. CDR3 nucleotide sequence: TGTGCCAGCAGCTTCTCGAGAAACACCATATATTTT. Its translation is CASSFSRNTIYF. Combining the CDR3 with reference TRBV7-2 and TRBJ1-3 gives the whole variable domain GAGVSQSPSNKVTEKGKDVELRCDPISGHTALYWYRQSLGQGLEFLIYFQGNSAPDKSGLPSDRFSAERTGGSVSTLTIQRTQQEDSAVYLCASSFSRNTIYFGEGSWLTVV.

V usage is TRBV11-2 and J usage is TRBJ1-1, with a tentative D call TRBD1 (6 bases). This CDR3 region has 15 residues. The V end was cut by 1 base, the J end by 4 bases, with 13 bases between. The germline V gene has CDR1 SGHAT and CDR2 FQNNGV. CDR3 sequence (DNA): TGTGCCAGCAGCTTAGTTGGGGGCGCCGGCACTGAAGCTTTCTTT. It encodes CASSLVGGAGTEAFF.

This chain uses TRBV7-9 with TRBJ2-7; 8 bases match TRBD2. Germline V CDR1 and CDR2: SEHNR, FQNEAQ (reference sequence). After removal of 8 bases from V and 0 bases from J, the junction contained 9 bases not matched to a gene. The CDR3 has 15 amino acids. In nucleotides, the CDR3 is TGTGCCAGCGCGCCCCCGGGAGGGCGCTCCTACGAGCAGTACTTC. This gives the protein CASAPPGGRSYEQYF.

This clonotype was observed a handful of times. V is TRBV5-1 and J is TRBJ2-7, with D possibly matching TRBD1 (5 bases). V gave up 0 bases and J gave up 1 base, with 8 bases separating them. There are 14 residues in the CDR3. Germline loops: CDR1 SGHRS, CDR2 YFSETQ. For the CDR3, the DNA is TGCGCCAGCAGCTTGGAAGGGGTATCCTACGAGCAGTACTTC. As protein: CASSLEGVSYEQYF. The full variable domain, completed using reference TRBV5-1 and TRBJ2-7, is KAGVTQTPRYLIKTRGQQVTLSCSPISGHRSVSWYQQTPGQGLQFLFEYFSETQRNKGNFPGRFSGRQFSNSRSEMNVSTLELGDSALYLCASSLEGVSYEQYFGPGTRLTVT.

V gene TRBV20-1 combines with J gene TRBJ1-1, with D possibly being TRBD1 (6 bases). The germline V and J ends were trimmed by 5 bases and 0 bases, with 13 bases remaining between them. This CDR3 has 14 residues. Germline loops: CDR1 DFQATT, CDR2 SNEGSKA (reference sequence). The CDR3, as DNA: TGCAGTGCTCAGAGACAGGTCATGAACACTGAAGCTTTCTTT. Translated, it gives CSAQRQVMNTEAFF.

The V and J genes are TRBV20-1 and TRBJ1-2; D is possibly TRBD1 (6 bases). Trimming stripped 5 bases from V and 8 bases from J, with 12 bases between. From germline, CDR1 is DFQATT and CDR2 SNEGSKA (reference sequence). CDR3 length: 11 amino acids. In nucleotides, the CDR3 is TGCAGTGCTGACGACAGGCGCGGCTACACCTTC. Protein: CSADDRRGYTF.

The CDR3 reads CASRGLAGGPDTQYF. CDR3 coding DNA: TGTGCCAGCCGAGGACTAGCGGGAGGGCCCGATACGCAGTATTTT. V gene TRBV7-2 combines with J gene TRBJ2-3; TRBD2 agrees at 15 bases. The CDR3 length is 15 residues. The V and J ends lost 8 bases and 6 bases, in that order; junction bases with no gene match: 6. Looked up from germline, CDR1 is SGHTA and CDR2 is FQGNSA.

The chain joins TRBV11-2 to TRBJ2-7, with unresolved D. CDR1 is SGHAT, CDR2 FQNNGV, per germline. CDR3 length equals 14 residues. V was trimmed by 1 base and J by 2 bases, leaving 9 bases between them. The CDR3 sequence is CASSLVPDPYEQYF. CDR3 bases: TGTGCCAGCAGCTTAGTCCCTGACCCCTACGAGCAGTACTTC.